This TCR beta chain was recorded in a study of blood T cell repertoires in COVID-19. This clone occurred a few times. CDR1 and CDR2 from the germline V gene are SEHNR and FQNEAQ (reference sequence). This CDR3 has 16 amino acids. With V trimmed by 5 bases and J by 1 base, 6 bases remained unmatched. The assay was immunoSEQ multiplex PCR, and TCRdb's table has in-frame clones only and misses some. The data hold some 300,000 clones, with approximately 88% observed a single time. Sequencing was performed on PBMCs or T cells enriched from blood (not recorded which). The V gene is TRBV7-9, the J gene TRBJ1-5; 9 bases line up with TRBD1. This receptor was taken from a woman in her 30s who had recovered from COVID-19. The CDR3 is CASSPQGARSNQPQHF. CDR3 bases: TGTGCCAGCAGCCCACAGGGGGCGCGAAGCAATCAGCCCCAGCATTTT.